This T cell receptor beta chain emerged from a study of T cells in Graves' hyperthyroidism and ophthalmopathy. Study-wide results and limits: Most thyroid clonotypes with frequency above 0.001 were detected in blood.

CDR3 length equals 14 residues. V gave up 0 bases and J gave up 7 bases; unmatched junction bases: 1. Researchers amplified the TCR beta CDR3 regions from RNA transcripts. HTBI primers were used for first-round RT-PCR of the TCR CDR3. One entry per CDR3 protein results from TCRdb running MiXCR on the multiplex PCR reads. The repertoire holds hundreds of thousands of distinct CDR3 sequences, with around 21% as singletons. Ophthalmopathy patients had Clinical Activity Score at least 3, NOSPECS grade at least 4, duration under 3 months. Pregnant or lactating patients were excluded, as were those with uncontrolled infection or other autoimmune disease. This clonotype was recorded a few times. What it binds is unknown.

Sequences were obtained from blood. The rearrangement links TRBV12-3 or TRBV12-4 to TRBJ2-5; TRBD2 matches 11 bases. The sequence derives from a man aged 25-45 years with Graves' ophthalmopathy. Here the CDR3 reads CASSLAGLAGTQYF. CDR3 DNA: TGTGCCAGCAGTTTAGCAGGACTAGCGGGGACCCAGTACTTC.